In this sample, the clone carrying this TCR beta chain turned up a few times. The antigen remains undetermined. This record comes from a study of T cells after yellow fever vaccination. V lost 5 bases to trimming and J lost 4 bases; unmatched junction nucleotides: 9. Germline CDR1 reads DFQATT; CDR2 reads SNEGSKA (reference sequence). CDR3 length: 15 residues. Study-wide results and caveats: After the booster, 95% to 98% of CD4 and roughly nine tenths of CD8 primary-response clones were re-detected.

As TCR cDNA was made by 5'RACE template switching, a universal primer site and UMIs were added. MiXCR was run by TCRdb on the 5' RACE reads, yielding one entry per CDR3 protein. There are some 350,000 distinct CDR3 sequences in the sample; about 4% occur only once, and around 24% lies in the top ten. This receptor was identified in a man aged 18 to 30 who received the YFV17D yellow fever vaccine. The material sequenced was PBMCs, taken 5 days after the yellow fever booster vaccination. The chain employs TRBV20-1 and TRBJ2-1, with 9 nucleotides matching TRBD2. For the CDR3, the DNA is TGCAGTGCTGCCTGGGAGCGGGGGGTTTACAATGAGCAGTTCTTC. Protein sequence: CSAAWERGVYNEQFF.